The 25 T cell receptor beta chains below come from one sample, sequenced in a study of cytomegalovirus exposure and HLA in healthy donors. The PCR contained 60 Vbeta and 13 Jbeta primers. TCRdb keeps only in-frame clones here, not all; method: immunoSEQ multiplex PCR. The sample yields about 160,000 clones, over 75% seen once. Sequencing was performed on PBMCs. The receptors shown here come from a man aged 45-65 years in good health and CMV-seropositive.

The CDR3 region is CASSPPEMETQYF. CDR3 nucleotides: TGTGCCAGCTCACCACCGGAGATGGAGACCCAGTACTTC. This chain uses TRBV18 with TRBJ2-5; D is uncertain. The CDR3 loop spans 13 amino acids. The germline gives CDR1 KGHSH, CDR2 LQKENI. V was clipped by 0 bases and J by 5 bases, with 7 bases between them.

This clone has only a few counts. CDR3 sequence (DNA): TGTGCCAGCAGCATGGACAGGGCGGCTGAGCCCCAGCATTTT. As protein: CASSMDRAAEPQHF. This rearrangement joins TRBV2 to TRBJ1-5, with 8 bases aligning to TRBD1. The CDR3 loop spans 14 amino acids. Germline V CDR1 and CDR2: SNHLY, FYNNEI. With 6 bases clipped from V and 8 bases from J, the junction kept 9 bases outside the gene matches.

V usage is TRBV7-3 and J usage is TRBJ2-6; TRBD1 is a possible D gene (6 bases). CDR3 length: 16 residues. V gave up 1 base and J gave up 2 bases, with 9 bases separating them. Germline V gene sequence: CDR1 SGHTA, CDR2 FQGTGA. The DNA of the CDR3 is TGTGCCAGCAGCTTAAGGGCAGGGGCTGGGGCCAACGTCCTGACTTTC. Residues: CASSLRAGAGANVLTF.

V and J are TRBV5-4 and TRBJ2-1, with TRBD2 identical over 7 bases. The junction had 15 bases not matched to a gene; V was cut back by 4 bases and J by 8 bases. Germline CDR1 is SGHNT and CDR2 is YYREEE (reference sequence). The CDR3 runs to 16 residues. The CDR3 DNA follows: TGTGCCAGCAGCCCTGAAGCGGGGAGGACGATGGATGAGCAGTTCTTC. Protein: CASSPEAGRTMDEQFF.

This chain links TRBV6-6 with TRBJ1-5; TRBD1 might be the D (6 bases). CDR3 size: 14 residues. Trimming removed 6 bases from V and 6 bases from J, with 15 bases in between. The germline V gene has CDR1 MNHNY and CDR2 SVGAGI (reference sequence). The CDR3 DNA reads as TGTGCCAGCAGCTCATCGGACAGTCCTCAGCCCCAGCATTTT. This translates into CASSSSDSPQPQHF.

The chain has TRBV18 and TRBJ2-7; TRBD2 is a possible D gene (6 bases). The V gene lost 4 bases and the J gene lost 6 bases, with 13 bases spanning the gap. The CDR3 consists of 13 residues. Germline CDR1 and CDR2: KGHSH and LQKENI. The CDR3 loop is CASSRDSAREQYF. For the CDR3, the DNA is TGTGCCAGCTCACGGGACTCGGCTCGCGAGCAGTACTTC. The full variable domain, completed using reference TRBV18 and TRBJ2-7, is NAGVMQNPRHLVRRRGQEARLRCSPMKGHSHVYWYRQLPEEGLKFMVYLQKENIIDESGMPKERFSAEFPKEGPSILRIQQVVRGDSAAYFCASSRDSAREQYFGPGTRLTVT.

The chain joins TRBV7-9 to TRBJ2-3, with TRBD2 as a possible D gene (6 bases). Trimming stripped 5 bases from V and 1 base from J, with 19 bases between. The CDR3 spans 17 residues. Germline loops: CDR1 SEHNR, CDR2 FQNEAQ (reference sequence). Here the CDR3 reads CASSPGRTGSRTDTQYF. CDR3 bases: TGTGCCAGCAGCCCTGGGAGGACTGGCTCGCGCACAGATACGCAGTATTTT.

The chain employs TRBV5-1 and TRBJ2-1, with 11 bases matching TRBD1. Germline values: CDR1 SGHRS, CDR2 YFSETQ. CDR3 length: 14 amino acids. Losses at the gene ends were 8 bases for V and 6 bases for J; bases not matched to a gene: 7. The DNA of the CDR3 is TGCGCCAGTACCCGGGACAGGGGGTTCAATGAGCAGTTCTTC. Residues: CASTRDRGFNEQFF.

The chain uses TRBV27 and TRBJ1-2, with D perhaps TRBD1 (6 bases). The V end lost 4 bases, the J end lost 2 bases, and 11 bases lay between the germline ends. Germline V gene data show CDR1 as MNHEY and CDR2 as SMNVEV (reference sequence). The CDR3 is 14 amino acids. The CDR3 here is CASSWGGTNYGYTF. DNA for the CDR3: TGTGCCAGCAGTTGGGGGGGGACAAACTATGGCTACACCTTC.

In DNA, the CDR3 is TGTGCCAGCAGCACTTACCTCGGCGGGGCGAGCACAGATACGCAGTATTTT. Its translation: CASSTYLGGASTDTQYF. The chain joins TRBV9 to TRBJ2-3; TRBD2 is a possible D gene (6 bases). The CDR3 runs to 17 residues. Germline V CDR1 and CDR2: SGDLS, YYNGEE. V was cut by 4 bases and J by 0 bases, with 18 bases left in between.

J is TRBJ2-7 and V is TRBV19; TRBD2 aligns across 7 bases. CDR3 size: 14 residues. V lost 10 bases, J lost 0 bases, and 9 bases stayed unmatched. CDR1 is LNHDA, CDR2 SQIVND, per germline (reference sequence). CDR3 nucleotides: TGTGCCACCTGGGCCGGGAGGAGCTCCTACGAGCAGTACTTC. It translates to CATWAGRSSYEQYF. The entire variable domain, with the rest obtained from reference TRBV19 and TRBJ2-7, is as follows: DGGITQSPKYLFRKEGQNVTLSCEQNLNHDAMYWYRQDPGQGLRLIYYSQIVNDFQKGDIAEGYSVSREKKESFPLTVTSAQKNPTAFYLCATWAGRSSYEQYFGPGTRLTVT.

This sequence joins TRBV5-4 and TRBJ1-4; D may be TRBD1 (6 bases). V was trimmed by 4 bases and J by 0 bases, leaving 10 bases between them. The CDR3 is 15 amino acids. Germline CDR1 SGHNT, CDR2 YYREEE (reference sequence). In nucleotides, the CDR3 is TGTGCCAGCAGCCGAGGGGGTTCAACTAATGAAAAACTGTTTTTT. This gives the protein CASSRGGSTNEKLFF.

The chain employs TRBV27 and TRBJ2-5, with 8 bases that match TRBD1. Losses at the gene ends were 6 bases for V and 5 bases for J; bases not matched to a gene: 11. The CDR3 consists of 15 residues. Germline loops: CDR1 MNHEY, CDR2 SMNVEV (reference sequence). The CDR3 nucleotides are TGTGCCAGCAGCCCTATGGACAGGGTGGTGGAGACCCAGTACTTC. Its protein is CASSPMDRVVETQYF.

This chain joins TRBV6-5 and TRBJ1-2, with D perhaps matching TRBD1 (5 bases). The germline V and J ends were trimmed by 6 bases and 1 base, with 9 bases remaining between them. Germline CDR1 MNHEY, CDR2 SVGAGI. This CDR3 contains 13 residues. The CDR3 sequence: CASRPDSNYGYTF. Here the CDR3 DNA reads TGTGCCAGCAGACCTGACAGTAACTATGGCTACACCTTC.

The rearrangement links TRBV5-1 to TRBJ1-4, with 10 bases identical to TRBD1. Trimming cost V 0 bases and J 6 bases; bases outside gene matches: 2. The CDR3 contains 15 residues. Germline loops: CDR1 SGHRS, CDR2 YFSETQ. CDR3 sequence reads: CASSLVGTGDEKLFF. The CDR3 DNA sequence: TGCGCCAGCAGCTTGGTTGGGACAGGGGATGAAAAACTGTTTTTT.

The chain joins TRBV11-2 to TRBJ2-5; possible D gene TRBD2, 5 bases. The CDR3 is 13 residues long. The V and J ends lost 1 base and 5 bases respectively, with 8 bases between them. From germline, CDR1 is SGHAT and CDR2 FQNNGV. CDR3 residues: CASSLGGFETQYF. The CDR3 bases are TGTGCCAGCAGCTTAGGAGGGTTTGAGACCCAGTACTTC.

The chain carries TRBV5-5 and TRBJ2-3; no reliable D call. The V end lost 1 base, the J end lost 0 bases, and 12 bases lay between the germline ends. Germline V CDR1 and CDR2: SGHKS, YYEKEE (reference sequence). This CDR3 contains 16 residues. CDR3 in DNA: TGTGCCAGCAGCTTGACCTACCCGTTGAGCACAGATACGCAGTATTTT. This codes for CASSLTYPLSTDTQYF.

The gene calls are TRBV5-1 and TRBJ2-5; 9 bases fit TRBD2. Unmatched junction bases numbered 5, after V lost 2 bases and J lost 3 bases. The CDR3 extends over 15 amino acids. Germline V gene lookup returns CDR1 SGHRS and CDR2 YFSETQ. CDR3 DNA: TGCGCCAGCAGCTTCCCGACTAGCGGAAAAGAGACCCAGTACTTC. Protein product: CASSFPTSGKETQYF.

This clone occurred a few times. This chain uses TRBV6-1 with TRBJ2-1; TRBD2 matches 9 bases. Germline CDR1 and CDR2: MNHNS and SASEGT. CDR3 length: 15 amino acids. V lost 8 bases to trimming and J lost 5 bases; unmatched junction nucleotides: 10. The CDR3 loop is CASSPQTSGNNEQFF. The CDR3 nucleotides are TGTGCCAGCTCGCCCCAGACTAGCGGAAACAATGAGCAGTTCTTC.

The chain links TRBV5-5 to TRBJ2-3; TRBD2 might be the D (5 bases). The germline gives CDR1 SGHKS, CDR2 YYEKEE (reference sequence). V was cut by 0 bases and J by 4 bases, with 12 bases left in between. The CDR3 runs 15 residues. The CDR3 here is CASSLASSNADTQYF. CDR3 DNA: TGTGCCAGCAGCTTGGCCTCTAGCAACGCAGATACGCAGTATTTT.

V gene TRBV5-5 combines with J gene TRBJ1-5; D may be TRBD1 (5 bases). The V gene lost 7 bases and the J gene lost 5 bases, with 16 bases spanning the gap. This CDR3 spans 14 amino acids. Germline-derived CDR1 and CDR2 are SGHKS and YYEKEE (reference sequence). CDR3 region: CASGLDSLYQPQHF. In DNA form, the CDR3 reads TGTGCCAGCGGGCTAGACAGTCTATATCAGCCCCAGCATTTT.

The CDR3 DNA is TGTGCCAGCAGCTTAGATCTCCAGGGGCGCTACACCTTC. It translates to CASSLDLQGRYTF. The chain couples TRBV11-2 to TRBJ1-2; TRBD1 is a possible D gene (6 bases). Germline CDR1 SGHAT, CDR2 FQNNGV. V lost 0 bases and J lost 9, with 11 bases in between. This CDR3 has 13 residues.

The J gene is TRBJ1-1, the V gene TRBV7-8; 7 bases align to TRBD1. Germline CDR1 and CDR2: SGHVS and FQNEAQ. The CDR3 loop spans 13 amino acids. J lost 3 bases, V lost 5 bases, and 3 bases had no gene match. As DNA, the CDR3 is TGTGCCAGCAGCAACGGACAGGACACTGAAGCTTTCTTT. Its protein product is CASSNGQDTEAFF.

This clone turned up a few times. The CDR3 DNA reads as TGCGCCAGCAGCCGAGGGACTAGCGGGCTGAATGAGCAGTTCTTC. Protein product: CASSRGTSGLNEQFF. The chain is built from TRBV4-3 and TRBJ2-1; 12 nucleotides match TRBD2. Germline CDR1 and CDR2: LGHNA and YSLEER. The V and J ends lost 4 bases and 7 bases, in that order; junction bases with no gene match: 5. This CDR3 region has 15 residues.

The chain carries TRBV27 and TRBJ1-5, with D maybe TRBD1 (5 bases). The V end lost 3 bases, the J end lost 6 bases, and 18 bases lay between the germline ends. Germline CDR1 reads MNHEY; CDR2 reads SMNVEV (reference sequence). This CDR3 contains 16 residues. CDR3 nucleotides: TGTGCCAGCAGTTTTGACAGAGTCGTGGGAGGTCAGCCCCAGCATTTT. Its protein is CASSFDRVVGGQPQHF.